Listed below are T cell receptor beta chains from one sample, sequenced in a study of human T cells and chemical hapten exposure. TCRdb reanalysed the RACE reads using MiXCR and keeps one entry per CDR3 protein. Of tens of thousands of distinct CDR3 sequences listed, around 11% were seen once; the top ten hold roughly 2.4%. Source: whole blood, taken in connection with sensitization to the hapten diphenylcyclopropenone (DPC). Source of these receptors: a man aged 25-45 years with alopecia areata. Some clones in this sample may be carry-over from other donors' samples. Both conserved end residues are part of each CDR3. The D gene is left open where the match is weak. A clone size is listed for some rows: how often the clone was seen (once, few, many), or a class if it is expanded.

DNA: TGTGCCAGCAGCTTAAGGGTTGAGACAGATACGCAGTATTTT; CDR3: CASSLRVETDTQYF; J: TRBJ2-3; D: .; size: many; length: 14; V: TRBV7-6
DNA: TGTGCCAGCAGCTTAGGGGGATGGGGGGATGGCAATCAGCCCCAGCATTTT; CDR3: CASSLGGWGDGNQPQHF; J: TRBJ1-5; D: .; size: few; length: 17; V: TRBV7-2
DNA: TGTGCCATCAGTGAGGTGGCAGGGCTGTTGAACACTGAAGCTTTCTTT; CDR3: CAISEVAGLLNTEAFF; J: TRBJ1-1; D: .; size: .; length: 16; V: TRBV10-3
DNA: TGCGCCAGCAGCACAGGACAGGGGGACACCGGGGAGCTGTTTTTT; CDR3: CASSTGQGDTGELFF; J: TRBJ2-2; D: TRBD1; size: few; length: 15; V: TRBV5-1
DNA: TGTGCCACCAGTGCTGTGGGGACAGCGGGAGAGACCCAGTACTTC; CDR3: CATSAVGTAGETQYF; J: TRBJ2-5; D: .; size: .; length: 15; V: TRBV24-1
DNA: TGTGCCAGCAGTTTACGGCGGGATAGCGGGGGCTCCTACGAGCAGTACTTC; CDR3: CASSLRRDSGGSYEQYF; J: TRBJ2-7; D: TRBD2; size: few; length: 17; V: TRBV12-3/TRBV12-4
DNA: TGTGCCAGCAGTACCAAATCCTATAATTCACCCCTCCACTTT; CDR3: CASSTKSYNSPLHF; J: TRBJ1-6; D: .; size: many; length: 14; V: TRBV6-1
DNA: TGTGCCATCAGGCCGGGGCAGTTGGACACTGAAGCTTTCTTT; CDR3: CAIRPGQLDTEAFF; J: TRBJ1-1; D: .; size: .; length: 14; V: TRBV10-3
DNA: TGTGCCAGCAGCCCTAGCCCCTCAACTAGCGGCCATGAGCAGTTCTTC; CDR3: CASSPSPSTSGHEQFF; J: TRBJ2-1; D: TRBD2; size: few; length: 16; V: TRBV7-9
DNA: TGTGCCAGCAGCCGACAGGTCTCCTACGAGCAGTACTTC; CDR3: CASSRQVSYEQYF; J: TRBJ2-7; D: .; size: few; length: 13; V: TRBV6-2/TRBV6-3
DNA: TGTGCCAGCTCTAGTAATCTAGCCAAAAACATTCAGTACTTC; CDR3: CASSSNLAKNIQYF; J: TRBJ2-4; D: .; size: few; length: 14; V: TRBV12-3/TRBV12-4
DNA: TGTGCCACCAGTACCAACCGGGACAGGAGTTCCTACGAGCAGTACTTC; CDR3: CATSTNRDRSSYEQYF; J: TRBJ2-7; D: TRBD1; size: few; length: 16; V: TRBV24-1
DNA: TGTGCCAGCAGTGAACAGGGGGCCCTCACCGGGGAGCTGTTTTTT; CDR3: CASSEQGALTGELFF; J: TRBJ2-2; D: TRBD1; size: few; length: 15; V: TRBV2
DNA: TGTGCCAGCAGTTTGGGTTTGGGGCAGTTCTTC; CDR3: CASSLGLGQFF; J: TRBJ2-1; D: .; size: few; length: 11; V: TRBV28
DNA: TGTGCCAGCAGTTACTCTTGGCGGGGGAACTCCTACGAGCAGTACTTC; CDR3: CASSYSWRGNSYEQYF; J: TRBJ2-7; D: TRBD2; size: .; length: 16; V: TRBV6-2/TRBV6-3
DNA: TGTGCCAGCAGCCGTCAGGTGAACACTGAAGCTTTCTTT; CDR3: CASSRQVNTEAFF; J: TRBJ1-1; D: .; size: many; length: 13; V: TRBV7-9
DNA: TGTGCCAGCAGCCCCGGGACAGATAATTCACCCCTCCACTTT; CDR3: CASSPGTDNSPLHF; J: TRBJ1-6; D: TRBD1; size: .; length: 14; V: TRBV7-9
DNA: TGCGCCAGCAGCCAAGCTCGGGATCAGCCCCAGCATTTT; CDR3: CASSQARDQPQHF; J: TRBJ1-5; D: .; size: few; length: 13; V: TRBV4-1
DNA: TGTGCCAGCAGCTTGGGAGGGCTAGCGGCAGATACGCAGTATTTT; CDR3: CASSLGGLAADTQYF; J: TRBJ2-3; D: TRBD2; size: .; length: 15; V: TRBV11-2
DNA: TGTGCCTGCAGTGAAGATCCCCCACGGACAGATACGAACACCGGGGAGCTGTTTTTT; CDR3: CACSEDPPRTDTNTGELFF; J: TRBJ2-2; D: .; size: .; length: 19; V: TRBV2
DNA: TGCAGTGCTAGAGTTGCCAGGGAGGGGTATGGCTACACCTTC; CDR3: CSARVAREGYGYTF; J: TRBJ1-2; D: .; size: few; length: 14; V: TRBV20-1
DNA: TGTGCCAGCAGTTTAACCCCATACGACGGCTACACCTTC; CDR3: CASSLTPYDGYTF; J: TRBJ1-2; D: .; size: many; length: 13; V: TRBV12-3/TRBV12-4
DNA: TGCAGCGTTGAGAAACAGGGTCGCACCGGAAACACCATATATTTT; CDR3: CSVEKQGRTGNTIYF; J: TRBJ1-3; D: .; size: few; length: 15; V: TRBV29-1
DNA: TGCGCCAGCAGCTTGACAGGGGCCGGCACTGAAGCTTTCTTT; CDR3: CASSLTGAGTEAFF; J: TRBJ1-1; D: TRBD1; size: .; length: 14; V: TRBV5-1
DNA: TGTGCCAGCAGCCGGCGGGGGCCCCCTGGGGCCAACGTCCTGACTTTC; CDR3: CASSRRGPPGANVLTF; J: TRBJ2-6; D: .; size: .; length: 16; V: TRBV5-6
DNA: TGCAGCGTGGGTAGTGGTGGTGAGCAGTTCTTC; CDR3: CSVGSGGEQFF; J: TRBJ2-1; D: .; size: many; length: 11; V: TRBV29-1
DNA: TGTGCCAGTAGTATCGAGGACAGGATAGAGACCCAGTACTTC; CDR3: CASSIEDRIETQYF; J: TRBJ2-5; D: TRBD1; size: .; length: 14; V: TRBV19
DNA: TGTGCCAGCAGCTTAGCGACGGGGGGCACCACCGGGGAGCTGTTTTTT; CDR3: CASSLATGGTTGELFF; J: TRBJ2-2; D: .; size: few; length: 16; V: TRBV7-6
DNA: TGCAGTGCAAGACAGGGGGCGGGAACTGAAGCTTTCTTT; CDR3: CSARQGAGTEAFF; J: TRBJ1-1; D: TRBD1; size: many; length: 13; V: TRBV20-1
DNA: TGTGCCAGCGAGCCCACAGAAATTTACGAGCAGTACTTC; CDR3: CASEPTEIYEQYF; J: TRBJ2-7; D: .; size: many; length: 13; V: TRBV28
DNA: TGTGCCAGCCCTCTTCAACTCCAGGCGTCCACAGATACGCAGTATTTT; CDR3: CASPLQLQASTDTQYF; J: TRBJ2-3; D: .; size: .; length: 16; V: TRBV12-3/TRBV12-4
DNA: TGTGCCAGCTCACCCACAGGGGCCCCTGGCACAGATACGCAGTATTTT; CDR3: CASSPTGAPGTDTQYF; J: TRBJ2-3; D: TRBD1; size: many; length: 16; V: TRBV18
DNA: TGTGCCAGCAGCTTAGAGTCCCCAAGGGCCCAGTACTTC; CDR3: CASSLESPRAQYF; J: TRBJ2-5; D: .; size: many; length: 13; V: TRBV11-2
DNA: TGTGCCAGCAGCTTTCCAGGGGAGAGTCAGCCCCAGCATTTT; CDR3: CASSFPGESQPQHF; J: TRBJ1-5; D: .; size: few; length: 14; V: TRBV7-8
DNA: TGTGCCACCAGCAGAGATCTTACAGGAGATAGCAATCAGCCCCAGCATTTT; CDR3: CATSRDLTGDSNQPQHF; J: TRBJ1-5; D: .; size: few; length: 17; V: TRBV15
DNA: TGTGCCACCAGCAGGGAACGACATGACCACGAGCAGTACTTC; CDR3: CATSRERHDHEQYF; J: TRBJ2-7; D: .; size: many; length: 14; V: TRBV15
DNA: TGTGCCAGCAGCCCGACTAGCTACTTAAGCACAGATACGCAGTATTTT; CDR3: CASSPTSYLSTDTQYF; J: TRBJ2-3; D: TRBD2; size: many; length: 16; V: TRBV7-6
DNA: TGTGCCAGCAGTGGATTAGCGGGGGACCGGACCCAGTACTTC; CDR3: CASSGLAGDRTQYF; J: TRBJ2-5; D: TRBD2; size: few; length: 14; V: TRBV2
DNA: TGTGCCACCAGCGAACAGGGGAACACTGAAGCTTTCTTT; CDR3: CATSEQGNTEAFF; J: TRBJ1-1; D: .; size: many; length: 13; V: TRBV24-1
DNA: TGTGCCAGCAGAACTACAGGGGGCCTAGCCAAAAACATTCAGTACTTC; CDR3: CASRTTGGLAKNIQYF; J: TRBJ2-4; D: TRBD1; size: many; length: 16; V: TRBV28
DNA: TGTGCCAGCTCACCATCTCGGACAGGGAACTATGGCTACACCTTC; CDR3: CASSPSRTGNYGYTF; J: TRBJ1-2; D: TRBD1; size: few; length: 15; V: TRBV18
DNA: TGCAGTGCTACAACCCTGGGTACTGAAGCTTTCTTT; CDR3: CSATTLGTEAFF; J: TRBJ1-1; D: .; size: .; length: 12; V: TRBV20-1
DNA: TGTGCCAGCAGGAAACAGGGAGGGAGAAACACTGAAGCTTTCTTT; CDR3: CASRKQGGRNTEAFF; J: TRBJ1-1; D: .; size: .; length: 15; V: TRBV6-2/TRBV6-3
DNA: TGTGCCAGCTATCCGGGGCAGGGGGCGTACGAGCAGTACTTC; CDR3: CASYPGQGAYEQYF; J: TRBJ2-7; D: TRBD1; size: .; length: 14; V: TRBV12-3/TRBV12-4
DNA: TGCAGCGTTGAAGGGGGCATTTTT; CDR3: CSVEGGIF; J: TRBJ2-2; D: .; size: once; length: 8; V: TRBV29-1
DNA: TGCAGTGCAAGACGGGTTATGGGCACTGAAGCTTTCTTT; CDR3: CSARRVMGTEAFF; J: TRBJ1-1; D: .; size: few; length: 13; V: TRBV20-1